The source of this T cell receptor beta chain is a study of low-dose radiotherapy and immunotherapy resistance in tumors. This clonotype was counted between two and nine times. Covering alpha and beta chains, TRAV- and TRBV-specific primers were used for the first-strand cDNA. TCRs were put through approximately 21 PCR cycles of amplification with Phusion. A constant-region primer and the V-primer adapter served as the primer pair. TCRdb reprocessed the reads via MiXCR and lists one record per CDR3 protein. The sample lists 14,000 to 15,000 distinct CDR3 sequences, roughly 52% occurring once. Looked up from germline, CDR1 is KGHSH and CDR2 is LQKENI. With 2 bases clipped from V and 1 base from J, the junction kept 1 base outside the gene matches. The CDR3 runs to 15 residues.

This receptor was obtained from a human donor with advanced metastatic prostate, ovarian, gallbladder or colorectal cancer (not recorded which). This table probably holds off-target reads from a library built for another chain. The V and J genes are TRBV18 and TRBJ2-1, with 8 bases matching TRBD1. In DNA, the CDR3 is TGTGCCAGCTCACCAGGGACAGGTTCCTACAATGAGCAGTTCTTC. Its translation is CASSPGTGSYNEQFF.